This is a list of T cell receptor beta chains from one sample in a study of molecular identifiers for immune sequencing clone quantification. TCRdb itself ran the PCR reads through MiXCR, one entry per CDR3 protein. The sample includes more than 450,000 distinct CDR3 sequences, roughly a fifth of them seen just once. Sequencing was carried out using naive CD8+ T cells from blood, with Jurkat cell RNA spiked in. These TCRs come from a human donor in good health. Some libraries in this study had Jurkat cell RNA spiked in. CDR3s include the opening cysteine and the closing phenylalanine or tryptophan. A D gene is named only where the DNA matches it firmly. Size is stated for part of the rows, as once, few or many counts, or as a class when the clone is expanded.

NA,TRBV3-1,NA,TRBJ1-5,TGTGCCAGCAGCCAAGATCCCGCGGGGGGCAATCAGCCCCAGCATTTT,CASSQDPAGGNQPQHF
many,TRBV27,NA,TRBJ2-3,TGTGCCAGCAAGATTGGGCACACGCAGTATTTT,CASKIGHTQYF
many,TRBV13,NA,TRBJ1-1,TGTGCCAGCAGCTTAGGAGTTAATGAAGCTTTCTTT,CASSLGVNEAFF
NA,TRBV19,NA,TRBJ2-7,TGTGCCAGTAGTATAGGGCGGGCCGAGCAGTACTTC,CASSIGRAEQYF
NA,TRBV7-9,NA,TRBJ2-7,TGTGCCAGCAGCGGATCATTGTCCTACGAGCAGTACTTC,CASSGSLSYEQYF
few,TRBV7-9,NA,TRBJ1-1,TGTGCCAGCAGCACAACCGTGTCAGGTTTGAACACTGAAGCTTTCTTT,CASSTTVSGLNTEAFF
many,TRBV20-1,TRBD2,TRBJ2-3,TGCAGTGCTAGAGCTGGCGGGAGGGGGTCTAGCGGTACGCAGTATTTT,CSARAGGRGSSGTQYF
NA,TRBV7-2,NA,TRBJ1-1,TGTGCCAGCAGCTTATCAACCGGCCGGTGGGTGAACACTGAAGCTTTCTTT,CASSLSTGRWVNTEAFF
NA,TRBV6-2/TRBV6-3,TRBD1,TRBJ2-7,TGTGCCAGCAGCACCCGGGACAGAGGATCCTACGAGCAGTACTTC,CASSTRDRGSYEQYF
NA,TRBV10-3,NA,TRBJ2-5,TGTGCCATCAGTGACTCCGGGGCCCTGGGAGGAGAGACCCAGTACTTC,CAISDSGALGGETQYF
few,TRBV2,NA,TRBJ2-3,TGTGCCAGCACCCCGGGGGGCTCCACAGATACGCAGTATTTT,CASTPGGSTDTQYF
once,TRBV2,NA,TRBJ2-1,TGTGCCAGCAGTGCTCACTCCTACAATGAGCAGTTCTTC,CASSAHSYNEQFF
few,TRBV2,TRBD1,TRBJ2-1,TGTGCCAGCGAGGGACAGGGGGCTTATGAGCAGTTCTTC,CASEGQGAYEQFF
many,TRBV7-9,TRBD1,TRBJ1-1,TGTGCCAGCAGCTTAGTCTCACGACAGGGGAGTTGGGGAGCTTTCTTT,CASSLVSRQGSWGAFF
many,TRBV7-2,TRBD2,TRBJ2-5,TGTGCCAGCAGCTTAGATCGAGCGGGGGGGCCACGGGAGACCCAGTACTTC,CASSLDRAGGPRETQYF
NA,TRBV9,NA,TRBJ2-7,TGTGCCAGCAGCGTAGAGCAGAGCCACTACGAGCAGTACTTC,CASSVEQSHYEQYF
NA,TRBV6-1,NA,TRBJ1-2,TGTGCCAGCAGTGGGCATGGAGTGCGCGGTGGCTATGGCTACACCTTC,CASSGHGVRGGYGYTF
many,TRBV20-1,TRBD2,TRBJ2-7,TGCAGTGCCCGTGGACTAGCCCGGATGGAGCAGTACTTC,CSARGLARMEQYF
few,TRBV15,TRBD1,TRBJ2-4,TGTGCCACCAGCGGGACAGGGTTAGCCAAAAACATTCAGTACTTC,CATSGTGLAKNIQYF
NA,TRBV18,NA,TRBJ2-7,TGTGCCAGCTCAATCGGACAGCACGAGCAGTACTTC,CASSIGQHEQYF
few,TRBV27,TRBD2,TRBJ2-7,TGTGCCAGCAGTGCGGGACTAGCGGAGTATGAGCAGTACTTC,CASSAGLAEYEQYF
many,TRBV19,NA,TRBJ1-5,TGTGCCAGTAGTATGGGACCGATTAGCAATCAGCCCCAGCATTTT,CASSMGPISNQPQHF
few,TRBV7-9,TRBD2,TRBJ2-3,TGTGCCAGCAGCTTAGTGACTAGCGGGGGGGGAGAGCAGTATTTT,CASSLVTSGGGEQYF
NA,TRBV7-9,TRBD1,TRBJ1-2,TGTGCCAGCAGCTTAGAGGGGGCTGATGGCTACACCTTC,CASSLEGADGYTF
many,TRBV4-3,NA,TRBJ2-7,TGCGCCAGCAGCCAAGATCGGGCCCCAGGGGACTCCTACGAGCAGTACTTC,CASSQDRAPGDSYEQYF
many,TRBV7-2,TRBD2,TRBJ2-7,TGTGCCAGCAGCTCCCCAGCGGGACCTAGTTCCCACGAGCAGTACTTC,CASSSPAGPSSHEQYF
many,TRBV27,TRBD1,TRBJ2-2,TGTGCCAGCAGTCTCCCCGGGACAGGGGGAGTGAACACCGGGGAGCTGTTTTTT,CASSLPGTGGVNTGELFF
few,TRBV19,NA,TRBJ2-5,TGTGCCAGTAGTATTGGTTTCTCTGGGACAGAGACCCAGTACTTC,CASSIGFSGTETQYF
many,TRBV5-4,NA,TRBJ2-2,TGTGCCAGCAGCACCTCCTATAGGACCGGGGAGCTGTTTTTT,CASSTSYRTGELFF
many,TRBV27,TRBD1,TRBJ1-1,TGTGCCAGCAGGCAGACAGGGGGATCTGAAGCTTTCTTT,CASRQTGGSEAFF
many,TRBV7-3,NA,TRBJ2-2,TGTGCCAGCAGCTTAAACCCATCATTACTCAACACCGGGGAGCTGTTTTTT,CASSLNPSLLNTGELFF
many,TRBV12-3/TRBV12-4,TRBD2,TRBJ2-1,TGTGCCAGCAGGCTTTGGGGGGGCTCCTACAATGAGCAGTTCTTC,CASRLWGGSYNEQFF
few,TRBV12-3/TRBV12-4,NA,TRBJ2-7,TGTGCCAGCAGTTTACCGGCGGGGTTCCGGGGGTACGAGCAGTACTTC,CASSLPAGFRGYEQYF
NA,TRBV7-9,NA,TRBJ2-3,TGTGCCAGCAGCTCCGGACCGGGGCATACAGATACGCAGTATTTT,CASSSGPGHTDTQYF
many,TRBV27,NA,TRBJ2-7,TGTGCCAGCAGTCCTGGGGTTGGAGCCTACGAGCAGTACTTC,CASSPGVGAYEQYF
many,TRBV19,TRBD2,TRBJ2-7,TGTGCCAGTAGTGCGGGACTAAACTACGAGCAGTACTTC,CASSAGLNYEQYF
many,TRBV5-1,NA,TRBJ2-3,TGCGCCAGCAGCTTGGAGTCAGGGGTTAACACAGATACGCAGTATTTT,CASSLESGVNTDTQYF
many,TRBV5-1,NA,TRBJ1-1,TGCGCCAGCAGCCCAACCTGGGGGCACACTGAAGCTTTCTTT,CASSPTWGHTEAFF
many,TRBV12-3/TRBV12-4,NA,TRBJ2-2,TGTGCCAGCAGGACACAGATGAACACCGGGGAGCTGTTTTTT,CASRTQMNTGELFF
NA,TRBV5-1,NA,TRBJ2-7,TGCGCCAGCAGCTTGGTTCTTAGAGGGTCCTACGAGCAGTACTTC,CASSLVLRGSYEQYF
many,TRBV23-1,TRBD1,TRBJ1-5,TGCGCCAGCAGTCAACAGGGGGCGGATAGCAATCAGCCCCAGCATTTT,CASSQQGADSNQPQHF
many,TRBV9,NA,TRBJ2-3,TGTGCCAGCAGCGCCACAGTAGCCCACCTCACAGATACGCAGTATTTT,CASSATVAHLTDTQYF
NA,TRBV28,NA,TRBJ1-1,TGTGCCAGCAGTTTCTTTGACAAATCTCCGGGGGACACTGAAGCTTTCTTT,CASSFFDKSPGDTEAFF
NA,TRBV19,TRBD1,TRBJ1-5,TGTGCCAGTAGCCGGACAGGGGATGGGAATCAGCCCCAGCATTTT,CASSRTGDGNQPQHF
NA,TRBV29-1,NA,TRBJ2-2,TGCAGCGTTGAAGATTCGAAGGGTGGCGGGGTCACCGGGGAGCTGTTTTTT,CSVEDSKGGGVTGELFF
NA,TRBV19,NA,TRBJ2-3,TGTGCCAGTAGTAGGGGGAGCCCCCCAGATACGCAGTATTTT,CASSRGSPPDTQYF
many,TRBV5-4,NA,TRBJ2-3,TGTGCCAGCAGCTTTAGGGGCGTTACAGATACGCAGTATTTT,CASSFRGVTDTQYF
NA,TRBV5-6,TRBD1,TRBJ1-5,TGTGCCAGCAGCTTTTGGGTCCCTCAGGGGGGTATTTGCAATCAGCCCCAGCATTTT,CASSFWVPQGGICNQPQHF
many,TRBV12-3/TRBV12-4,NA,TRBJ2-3,TGTGCCAGCAGTTCGGGCGGACTAATAGATACGCAGTATTTT,CASSSGGLIDTQYF
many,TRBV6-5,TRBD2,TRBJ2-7,TGTGCCAGCAGTACCGCGGGGGCCTACGAGCAGTACTTC,CASSTAGAYEQYF
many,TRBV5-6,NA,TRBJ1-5,TGTGCCAGCAGCTTGTCGGGGGAGGAGCCCCAGCATTTT,CASSLSGEEPQHF
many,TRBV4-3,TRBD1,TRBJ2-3,TGCGCCAGCAGCCAAGGGGACAGATACACAGATACGCAGTATTTT,CASSQGDRYTDTQYF
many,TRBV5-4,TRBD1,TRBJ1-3,TGTGCCAGCAGCTCAACTGGGACAGTCTCTGGAAACACCATATATTTT,CASSSTGTVSGNTIYF
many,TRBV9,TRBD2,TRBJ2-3,TGTGCCAGCAGCGAGACGACTAGCGGCTTCACAGATACGCAGTATTTT,CASSETTSGFTDTQYF
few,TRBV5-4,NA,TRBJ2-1,TGTGCCAGCAGCCCAGCTGGGGACAATGAGCAGTTCTTC,CASSPAGDNEQFF
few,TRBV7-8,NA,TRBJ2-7,TGTGCCAGCAGCTTAGGCCCAGACAGTCCCTACGAGCAGTACTTC,CASSLGPDSPYEQYF
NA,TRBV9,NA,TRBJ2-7,TGTGCCAGCAGTGAAGCGTGGGGCGGTTACGAGCAGTACTTC,CASSEAWGGYEQYF